The 20 T cell receptor beta chains given below trace back to one sample, sequenced in a study of cytomegalovirus exposure and HLA in healthy donors. The study ran its PCR with 60 Vbeta and 13 Jbeta primers. Profiling relied on immunoSEQ multiplex PCR, and the TCRdb table lists in-frame clones only, not all of them. This sample has around 99,000 clones; approximately 79% occur once, and the top ten carry roughly 15%. Sequenced input: PBMCs. Every receptor here comes from a middle-aged woman in good health and CMV-seropositive.

This chain links TRBV4-3 with TRBJ1-2; tentative D call: TRBD1 (5 bases). The CDR3 runs 15 residues. Trimming cost V 0 bases and J 5 bases, with 13 bases left between them. From germline, CDR1 is LGHNA and CDR2 YSLEER. Here the CDR3 DNA reads TGCGCCAGCAGCCAAGATAAGGCAGGGAGGTATGGCTACACCTTC. It translates to CASSQDKAGRYGYTF.

This clone was seen only a few times. This sequence joins TRBV6-1 and TRBJ2-2; TRBD1 might be the D (5 bases). Per the germline V gene, CDR1 is MNHNS and CDR2 is SASEGT. This CDR3 comprises 13 residues. V gave up 7 bases and J gave up 2 bases, with 8 bases separating them. The DNA of the CDR3 is TGTGCCAGCAAGACAGCTAACACCGGGGAGCTGTTTTTT. It yields the protein CASKTANTGELFF.

This chain links TRBV6-5 with TRBJ1-1; a possible D gene is TRBD1 (5 bases). V was shortened by 0 bases and J by 0 bases, with 8 bases between the two germline ends. Germline V gene lookup returns CDR1 MNHEY and CDR2 SVGAGI. This CDR3 is built from 15 residues. The CDR3 DNA sequence: TGTGCCAGCAGTTACTCGATAGGGGTGAACACTGAAGCTTTCTTT. It yields the protein CASSYSIGVNTEAFF.

Only a few counts were recorded for this clone. The chain couples TRBV5-5 to TRBJ1-5; D is ambiguous. Trimming shortened V by 1 base and J by 0 bases, and 8 bases separated the two germline ends. Germline CDR1 is SGHKS and CDR2 is YYEKEE (reference sequence). The CDR3 is 15 amino acids. Here the CDR3 DNA reads TGTGCCAGCAGCTTGTTGTCCAATAGCAATCAGCCCCAGCATTTT. It codes for CASSLLSNSNQPQHF.

The CDR3: CSVLGYRERTEAFF. The CDR3, as DNA: TGCAGCGTGCTAGGTTACAGGGAGCGCACTGAAGCTTTCTTT. The chain has TRBV29-1 and TRBJ1-1; TRBD1 might be the D (6 bases). V was trimmed by 6 bases and J by 4 bases, leaving 18 bases between them. The CDR3 runs to 14 residues. Germline V CDR1 and CDR2: SQVTM, ANQGSEA.

V and J are TRBV6-5 and TRBJ1-2, with D unresolved. The CDR3 is 12 residues long. Germline CDR1 MNHEY, CDR2 SVGAGI. Deletions cut 5 bases from V and 4 bases from J, with 8 bases between. The CDR3 DNA follows: TGTGCCAGCAGTCGAGAGGGCTATGGCTACACCTTC. It is translated as CASSREGYGYTF.

V gene TRBV7-9 combines with J gene TRBJ2-3; a possible D gene is TRBD2 (7 bases). The V and J ends lost 5 bases and 4 bases respectively, with 19 bases between them. The CDR3 contains 16 residues. The germline CDR1 and CDR2 sequences are SEHNR and FQNEAQ (reference sequence). CDR3 in DNA: TGTGCCAGCAGCCAAAGTGGAGGGGGGGCTGCAGATACGCAGTATTTT. This gives the protein CASSQSGGGAADTQYF.

The rearrangement uses TRBV7-6 and TRBJ2-3; tentatively, D is TRBD2 (7 bases). Germline V gives CDR1 SGHVS, CDR2 FNYEAQ. Trimming left V 5 bases short and J 7 bases short, with 16 bases between. The CDR3 consists of 14 residues. In DNA, the CDR3 is TGTGCCAGCAGCCCTGGGGGGGGCGGAAATACGCAGTATTTT. It yields the protein CASSPGGGGNTQYF.

V usage is TRBV19 and J usage is TRBJ1-6; D is unresolved. The CDR3 loop spans 15 amino acids. Germline CDR1 is LNHDA and CDR2 is SQIVND (reference sequence). The V end was cut by 5 bases, the J end by 6 bases, with 14 bases between. The CDR3 loop reads CASSLRSAGNSPLHF. In nucleotides, the CDR3 is TGTGCCAGTAGTCTACGTTCGGCGGGTAATTCACCCCTCCACTTT.

The V and J genes are TRBV19 and TRBJ1-5; TRBD1 aligns across 7 bases. This CDR3 region has 15 residues. Germline trimming cut 3 bases from V and 5 bases from J; bases unmatched to any gene: 7. Per germline, CDR1 LNHDA and CDR2 SQIVND (reference sequence). CDR3 DNA: TGTGCCAGTAGTATCCTAGACAGGGACTATCAGCCCCAGCATTTT. It translates to CASSILDRDYQPQHF.

The chain is built from TRBV18 and TRBJ1-4; 9 bases align to TRBD1. V was clipped by 5 bases and J by 8 bases; unmatched bases: 12. This CDR3 comprises 16 residues. The germline V gene has CDR1 KGHSH and CDR2 LQKENI. The CDR3 is CASSSTPGQGKEKLFF. The CDR3, as DNA: TGTGCCAGCTCATCAACCCCGGGACAGGGAAAAGAAAAACTGTTTTTT.

The chain links TRBV10-3 to TRBJ1-6; 8 bases match TRBD1. The CDR3 sequence is 17 residues long. The ends lost 0 bases at V and 5 bases at J; junction bases unmatched: 6. CDR1 and CDR2 from the germline V gene are ENHRY and SYGVKD. CDR3: CAISESFGQGNNSPLHF. The CDR3 DNA is TGTGCCATCAGTGAGTCGTTCGGACAGGGCAATAATTCACCCCTCCACTTT.

The chain employs TRBV2 and TRBJ2-2, with TRBD1 identical over 9 bases. This CDR3 is 14 amino acids long. Germline CDR1 and CDR2: SNHLY and FYNNEI. J gave up 7 bases and V 8 bases, and 8 bases lay outside the gene matches. The CDR3 here is CASLEQGAGGELFF. CDR3 bases: TGTGCCAGCCTTGAACAGGGGGCGGGCGGGGAGCTGTTTTTT.

The rearrangement joins TRBV5-1 to TRBJ1-2, with 8 nucleotides matching TRBD1. The CDR3 spans 13 residues. The V gene end was trimmed by 0 bases and the J gene end by 7 bases; junction bases not matched to a gene: 2. Per germline, CDR1 SGHRS and CDR2 YFSETQ. CDR3 coding DNA: TGCGCCAGCAGCTTGGGACAGGGGCTTGGCTACACCTTC. Its protein product is CASSLGQGLGYTF.

The chain links TRBV5-4 to TRBJ2-2; D is possibly TRBD1 (6 bases). Germline CDR1 reads SGHNT; CDR2 reads YYREEE (reference sequence). This CDR3 contains 13 residues. V lost 5 bases and J 7 bases, leaving 12 bases between the germline ends. The CDR3 sequence is CASRILDSGELFF. The CDR3 region has the DNA TGTGCCAGCAGAATCTTGGACAGCGGGGAGCTGTTTTTT. Full variable domain (remainder filled in from reference TRBV5-4 and TRBJ2-2): ETGVTQSPTHLIKTRGQQVTLRCSSQSGHNTVSWYQQALGQGPQFIFQYYREEENGRGNFPPRFSGLQFPNYSSELNVNALELDDSALYLCASRILDSGELFFGEGSRLTVL.

The chain carries TRBV29-1 and TRBJ1-6; 7 bases agree with TRBD1. The length of the CDR3 is 12 residues. Germline V gene lookup returns CDR1 SQVTM and CDR2 ANQGSEA. V lost 6 bases and J lost 9; bases outside the gene matches: 5. The CDR3 DNA sequence: TGCAGCGTGCACAGGGGCGGTTCACCCCTCCACTTT. Amino acids: CSVHRGGSPLHF.

This clone was observed a handful of times. The chain employs TRBV5-8 and TRBJ1-1; D perhaps matches TRBD1 (6 bases). CDR1 is SGHTS, CDR2 YDEGEE, per germline. The CDR3 spans 14 residues. V dropped 6 bases and J dropped 1 base, with 13 bases sitting between them. As DNA, the CDR3 is TGTGCCAGCATCCGGGGGGGGGCGAACACTGAAGCTTTCTTT. It codes for CASIRGGANTEAFF.

This clone is a singleton in its sample. V is TRBV6-9 and J is TRBJ1-2; 7 bases are a match to TRBD1. The trim removed 0 bases at V and 2 bases at J, leaving 3 bases unmatched. This CDR3 is built from 15 residues. The germline gives CDR1 MNHGY, CDR2 SVAAGI. Written as DNA, the CDR3 is TGTGCCAGCAGTTATTCTCGGGGACAGAACTATGGCTACACCTTC. Translating it yields CASSYSRGQNYGYTF.

This chain uses TRBV12-5 with TRBJ1-1, with unresolved D. V was trimmed by 7 bases and J by 4 bases, leaving 7 bases between them. The CDR3 totals 11 residues. Germline V gives CDR1 LGHNT, CDR2 FRNRAP. For the CDR3, the DNA is TGTGCTAGTGCCCCCAGCACTGAAGCTTTCTTT. Translated: CASAPSTEAFF.

J is TRBJ2-5 and V is TRBV11-2, with D unclear. The DNA end is more similar to TRBJ2-7, so the J call may be wrong. The V gene's germline CDR1 is SGHAT and CDR2 FQNNGV. CDR3 size: 15 residues. CDR3 loop: CASSSQRGFSYEQYF. CDR3 in DNA: TGTGCCAGCAGCTCCCAACGCGGATTCTCCTACGAGCAGTACTTC.